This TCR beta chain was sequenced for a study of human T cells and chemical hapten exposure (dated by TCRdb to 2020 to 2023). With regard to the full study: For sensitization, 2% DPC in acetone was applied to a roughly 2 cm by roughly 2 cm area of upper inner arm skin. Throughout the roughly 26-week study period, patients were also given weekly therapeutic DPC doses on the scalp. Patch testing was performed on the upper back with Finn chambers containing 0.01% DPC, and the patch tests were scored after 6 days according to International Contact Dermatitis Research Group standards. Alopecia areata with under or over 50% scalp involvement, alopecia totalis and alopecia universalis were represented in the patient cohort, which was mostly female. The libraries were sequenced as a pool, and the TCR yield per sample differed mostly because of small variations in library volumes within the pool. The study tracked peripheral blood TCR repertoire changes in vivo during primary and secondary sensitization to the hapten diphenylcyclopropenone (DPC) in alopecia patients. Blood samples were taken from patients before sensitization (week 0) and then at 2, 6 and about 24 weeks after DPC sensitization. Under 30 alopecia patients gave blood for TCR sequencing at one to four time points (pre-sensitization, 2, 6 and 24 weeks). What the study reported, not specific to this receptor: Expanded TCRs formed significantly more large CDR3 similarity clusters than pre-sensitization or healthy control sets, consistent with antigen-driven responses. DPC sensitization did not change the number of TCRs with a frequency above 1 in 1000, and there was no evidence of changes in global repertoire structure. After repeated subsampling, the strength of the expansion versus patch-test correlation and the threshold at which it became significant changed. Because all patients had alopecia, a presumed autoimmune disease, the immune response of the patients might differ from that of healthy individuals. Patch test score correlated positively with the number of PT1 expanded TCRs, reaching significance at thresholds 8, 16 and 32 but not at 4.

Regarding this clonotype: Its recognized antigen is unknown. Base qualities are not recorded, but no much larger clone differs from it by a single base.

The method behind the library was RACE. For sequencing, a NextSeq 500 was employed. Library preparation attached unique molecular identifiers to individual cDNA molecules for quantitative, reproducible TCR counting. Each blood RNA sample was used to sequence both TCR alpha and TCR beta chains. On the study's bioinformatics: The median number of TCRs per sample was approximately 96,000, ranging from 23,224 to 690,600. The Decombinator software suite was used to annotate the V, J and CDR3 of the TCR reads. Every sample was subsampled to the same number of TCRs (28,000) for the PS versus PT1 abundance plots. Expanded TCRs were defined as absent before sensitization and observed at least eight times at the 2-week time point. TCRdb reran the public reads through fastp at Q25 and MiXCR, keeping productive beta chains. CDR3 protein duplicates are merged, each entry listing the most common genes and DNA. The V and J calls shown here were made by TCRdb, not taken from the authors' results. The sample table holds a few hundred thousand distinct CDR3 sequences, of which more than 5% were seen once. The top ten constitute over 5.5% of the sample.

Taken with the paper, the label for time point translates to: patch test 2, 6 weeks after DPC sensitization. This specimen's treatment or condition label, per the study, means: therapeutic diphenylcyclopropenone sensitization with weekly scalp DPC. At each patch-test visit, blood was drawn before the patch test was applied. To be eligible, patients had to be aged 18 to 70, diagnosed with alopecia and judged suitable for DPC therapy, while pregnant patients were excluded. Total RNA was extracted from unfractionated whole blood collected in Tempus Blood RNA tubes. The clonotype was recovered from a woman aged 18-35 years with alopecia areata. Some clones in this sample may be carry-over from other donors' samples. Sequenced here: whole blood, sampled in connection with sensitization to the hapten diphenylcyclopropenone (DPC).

The DNA sequence is as follows: TGTGCCAGCAGACAACAGTTCACAAGGTACACAGATACGCAGTATTTT. The translation is CASRQQFTRYTDTQYF. The chain couples TRBV6-1 to TRBJ2-3, with no confidently assigned D gene. V is clipped by 6 bases and J by 2 bases, and the sequence between their germline boundaries is 18 bases long. Taken from the germline V gene, the CDR1 and CDR2 loops are MNHNS and SASEGT. From the cysteine through the phenylalanine, the CDR3 covers 16 amino acids. The read is trimmed to its CDR3 DNA, 48 bases read in frame from base 1.